Described below is a single T cell receptor beta chain sequence and its context. The antigen it binds to is not known. One base away there is no much larger clone; base qualities are not given. Whole blood was collected in K2EDTA tubes by collaborating institutions according to the institutions' own protocols. Collaborator samples were shipped for TCRbeta analysis as frozen whole blood, isolated PBMCs, or DNA extracted from either sample type. Including cysteine and phenylalanine, the CDR3 has 12 amino acids. Only CDR3 DNA remains: 36 bases, in frame from the first base. CDR1 SGHTA and CDR2 FQGTGA were looked up in the germline V gene. At the junction V is shortened by 0 bases and J by 8 bases, with 5 bases in between. TCRbeta CDR3 regions were amplified from genomic DNA using the immunoSEQ Assay, a bias-controlled multiplex PCR. The published analysis was carried out like this. The number of nucleated cells in each sample was estimated by amplification of reference gene primers within the assay. Sequence reads were collapsed and filtered to measure the absolute abundance of every unique TCRbeta CDR3 rearrangement. For each sample, productive Simpson clonality was calculated as the square root of Simpson's diversity index over productive rearrangements. TCRdb holds this immuneACCESS table with in-frame rearrangements only. Some clones are missing; in checked studies, unresolved V genes explain under half, and the rest has no known cause. The V and J calls and clone size are taken from that table; D and trimming were inferred from the DNA. Across this sample there are about 190,000 clones, with 80% to 90% seen only once. The ten most abundant clones make up about 1.1% of the sample.

The data originate from a study of blood T cell repertoires in COVID-19 (TCRdb year 2020). Broadly, across the study: Collaborator samples came from the United States, Italy and Spain and covered acute and convalescent phases of COVID-19. The prospective study material was composed of cDNA or gDNA derived from T cells, B-cell-depleted T cells, or PBMCs. Samples were obtained from the ongoing ImmuneRACE study (first 160 participants) and from 1,254 subjects provided by 6 global collaborators. The sample metadata nearly always contained a de-identified subject ID, COVID-19 status, age in years and sex. A freely available public database, intended as a resource for researchers studying the immune response to SARS-CoV-2, is where the repertoires were released. Deeply sampled blood TCRbeta repertoires from subjects exposed to, actively infected with, or recovered from COVID-19 were included in the dataset. Where available, HLA class I and class II types were obtained from metadata supplied by the sample provider rather than from assay-based typing.

The investigation overall reported the following: Clinical and demographic metadata were provided uncurated, with the amount varying by source and participant.

The receptor chain draws on TRBV7-3 and TRBJ2-1; the D gene is perhaps TRBD1, from 5 matching bases. The receptor was derived from a man younger than 45 with acute or convalescent COVID-19. The sequencing sample was made of peripheral blood. The nucleotides are TGTGCCAGCAGCTTAACAGGGGATGAGCAGTTCTTC. This gives the protein CASSLTGDEQFF.